These 32 T cell receptor beta chains came from one sample sequenced in a study of shared T cell receptors in the human thymus. Measured with immunoSEQ multiplex PCR; TCRdb has only the in-frame clones, and not every one. The sample yields over 650,000 clones, more than 75% seen once. The same data also contributed to another study, on human thymus T cells.

The sequenced material came from thymocytes. The receptors come from a boy in the first two years of life with a congenital heart defect.

This sequence joins TRBV7-9 and TRBJ2-7; D possibly corresponds to TRBD1 (5 bases). V shed 2 bases and J shed 2 bases, with 7 bases lying between them. The CDR3 loop spans 13 amino acids. Per the germline V gene, CDR1 is SEHNR and CDR2 is FQNEAQ (reference sequence). CDR3 region: CASSLKDTYEQYF. CDR3 DNA: TGTGCCAGCAGCTTAAAGGACACCTACGAGCAGTACTTC.

In its sample, this clone was seen a few times. The V and J genes are TRBV13 and TRBJ2-1; D gene uncertain. Trimming shortened V by 4 bases and J by 9 bases, and 10 bases separated the two germline ends. Per the germline V gene, CDR1 is PRHDT and CDR2 is FYEKMQ (reference sequence). CDR3 size: 12 residues. CDR3 protein: CASSSRVSEQFF. In nucleotides, the CDR3 is TGTGCCAGCAGCTCCCGCGTGAGTGAGCAGTTCTTC.

V and J are TRBV27 and TRBJ2-2; D might be TRBD2 (5 bases). V dropped 7 bases and J dropped 5 bases, with 17 bases sitting between them. The CDR3 is made up of 15 amino acids. CDR1 is MNHEY and CDR2 is SMNVEV in the germline V gene (reference sequence). The CDR3 loop is CASTQLRGSTGELFF. The CDR3 DNA is TGTGCCAGCACCCAATTACGGGGAAGTACCGGGGAGCTGTTTTTT.

The chain is built from TRBV21-1 and TRBJ1-4; whether TRBD1, the table's D call, matches the DNA was not checked. TRBV21-1 constitutes a pseudogene. The CDR3 length is 17 residues. The DNA of the CDR3 is TGTGCCAGCAGCAAAGTGGGGGGACAGGATAATAATGAAAAACTGTTTTTT. Amino acid sequence: CASSKVGGQDNNEKLFF.

The chain couples TRBV15 to TRBJ1-2, with D uncertain. The V end lost 0 bases, the J end lost 5 bases, and 16 bases lay between the germline ends. Germline assignment: CDR1 LNHNV and CDR2 YYDKDF (reference sequence). This CDR3 has 16 residues. The chain's CDR3 is CATSRDLEGLGYGYTF. The CDR3, as DNA: TGTGCCACCAGCAGAGATCTAGAAGGACTGGGGTATGGCTACACCTTC.

The gene calls are TRBV2 and TRBJ2-2; 7 bases are a match to TRBD2. The CDR3 consists of 15 residues. The V gene end was trimmed by 5 bases and the J gene end by 1 base; junction bases not matched to a gene: 4. Germline CDR1 and CDR2: SNHLY and FYNNEI. CDR3 sequence: CASSRPSGNTGELFF. The CDR3 DNA reads as TGTGCCAGCAGTCGTCCTAGCGGGAACACCGGGGAGCTGTTTTTT.

The chain uses TRBV28 and TRBJ1-6; D is uncertain. The ends were cut back, 6 bases at V and 4 bases at J, with 16 bases in the middle. The CDR3 extends over 16 amino acids. CDR1 is MDHEN, CDR2 SYDVKM, per germline. The CDR3: CASSPQRRGYNSPLHF. DNA for the CDR3: TGTGCCAGCAGCCCTCAGAGGAGAGGGTATAATTCACCCCTCCACTTT.

This clone was recorded only once. This sample includes further DNA sequences coding for the same CDR3. The chain carries TRBV27 and TRBJ2-7; TRBD2 matches at 7 bases. Germline assignment: CDR1 MNHEY and CDR2 SMNVEV (reference sequence). V lost 4 bases, J lost 2 bases, and 5 bases stayed unmatched. The CDR3 runs to 14 residues. CDR3 protein: CASSSGLAAYEQYF. Written as DNA, the CDR3 is TGTGCCAGCAGTTCTGGTCTAGCGGCCTACGAGCAGTACTTC.

The sample holds one count of this clone. The V call is TRBV28, the J call TRBJ1-4, with D perhaps matching TRBD1 (5 bases). V lost 6 bases, J lost 2 bases, and 13 bases lay in between. Per the germline V gene, CDR1 is MDHEN and CDR2 is SYDVKM. The CDR3 covers 15 residues. The CDR3 coding sequence is TGTGCCAGCAGGGGGCGTATTCACACTAATGAAAAACTGTTTTTT. Amino acids: CASRGRIHTNEKLFF.

The V and J genes are TRBV4-3 and TRBJ2-7, with 15 bases that match TRBD2. The CDR3 consists of 18 residues. Germline V gene data show CDR1 as LGHNA and CDR2 as YSLEER. V lost 4 bases to trimming and J lost 2 bases; unmatched junction nucleotides: 9. CDR3 nucleotide sequence: TGCGCCAGCAGCCCCAGGACTAGCGGGAGGGCCAAGCCCTACGAGCAGTACTTC. This encodes CASSPRTSGRAKPYEQYF.

The CDR3 DNA sequence: TGTGCCAGCACCCGGAGTGCGAGCTCCTACGAGCAGTACTTC. Encoded protein: CASTRSASSYEQYF. The chain uses TRBV2 and TRBJ2-7; D gene ambiguous. This CDR3 region has 14 residues. V lost 7 bases and J lost 0, with 13 bases in between. Germline assignment: CDR1 SNHLY and CDR2 FYNNEI.

The CDR3 loop reads CASSSHRGHSYSPLHF. CDR3 DNA: TGTGCCAGCAGTTCCCACAGGGGGCATAGTTATTCACCCCTCCACTTT. The chain employs TRBV28 and TRBJ1-6; 9 bases are a match to TRBD1. Germline V gene sequence: CDR1 MDHEN, CDR2 SYDVKM. The CDR3 spans 16 residues. J gave up 8 bases and V 4 bases, and 9 bases lay outside the gene matches.

The chain employs TRBV4-1 and TRBJ2-7, with TRBD1 as a possible D gene (5 bases). This CDR3 comprises 16 residues. V was cut by 2 bases and J by 2 bases, with 16 bases left in between. CDR1 is MGHRA, CDR2 YSYEKL, per germline. CDR3 protein: CASSQLLSGHPYEQYF. The CDR3 DNA follows: TGCGCCAGCAGCCAACTCTTGTCAGGACACCCCTACGAGCAGTACTTC.

The rearrangement uses TRBV27 and TRBJ2-6; 7 positions agree with TRBD1. J lost 0 bases, V lost 2 bases, and 16 bases had no gene match. This CDR3 comprises 21 residues. CDR1 and CDR2 from the germline V gene are MNHEY and SMNVEV (reference sequence). In nucleotides, the CDR3 is TGTGCCAGCAGTTTAGGAGCTGGCAGGGGGACCGCGGGCTCTGGGGCCAACGTCCTGACTTTC. The encoded protein is CASSLGAGRGTAGSGANVLTF.

The chain joins TRBV4-2 to TRBJ1-3; D gene unclear. The CDR3 sequence is 17 residues long. Trimming took off 0 bases at V and 1 base at J, with 13 bases between the two ends. Germline V lookup: CDR1 LGHNA, CDR2 YNFKEQ. CDR3 bases: TGTGCCAGCAGCCAAGATCTGTGGGCCCCTTCTGGAAACACCATATATTTT. This encodes CASSQDLWAPSGNTIYF.

The chain combines TRBV19 with TRBJ2-1; TRBD2 might be the D (5 bases). The ends were cut back, 0 bases at V and 6 bases at J, with 21 bases in the middle. The length of the CDR3 is 18 residues. In germline, CDR1 is LNHDA, CDR2 SQIVND (reference sequence). This chain's CDR3 is CASSIDNVTRRRANEQFF. Here the CDR3 DNA reads TGTGCCAGTAGTATAGATAACGTGACCCGGAGGCGAGCCAATGAGCAGTTCTTC.

The chain carries TRBV5-4 and TRBJ2-1, with a weak D call TRBD1 (7 bases). The CDR3 runs 17 residues. Trimming removed 0 bases at V and 2 bases at J, with 15 bases between. Germline CDR1 SGHNT, CDR2 YYREEE (reference sequence). The CDR3 is CASSLAGQGGPYNEQFF. The CDR3 region has the DNA TGTGCCAGCAGCTTGGCCGGGCAGGGGGGTCCCTACAATGAGCAGTTCTTC.

The gene calls are TRBV4-3 and TRBJ2-2, with 7 bases identical to TRBD1. The CDR3 runs 15 residues. The V gene's germline CDR1 is LGHNA and CDR2 YSLEER. V was clipped by 2 bases and J by 4 bases; unmatched bases: 4. The CDR3 nucleotides read TGCGCCAGCAGCCAACCGACAGGGCGCACCGGGGAGCTGTTTTTT. This translates into CASSQPTGRTGELFF.

The rearrangement uses TRBV7-9 and TRBJ2-7, with 9 bases aligning to TRBD2. The CDR3 sequence is 14 residues long. Germline V gives CDR1 SEHNR, CDR2 FQNEAQ (reference sequence). V lost 3 bases and J lost 6; bases outside the gene matches: 6. CDR3 sequence reads: CASSFLSGRSEQYF. The CDR3 DNA reads as TGTGCCAGCAGCTTCCTTAGCGGGAGAAGCGAGCAGTACTTC.

In this sample, this clone turned up once. This chain links TRBV10-1 with TRBJ2-7; the D gene is possibly TRBD2 (6 bases). The CDR3 loop spans 13 amino acids. With 10 bases removed from V and 5 bases from J, the gap between germline ends came to 18 bases. Germline V lookup: CDR1 WNHNN, CDR2 SYGVQD (reference sequence). Written as DNA, the CDR3 is TGCGCCACCTCCCTGACTAGTCTCCACGAGCAGTACTTC. Its translation is CATSLTSLHEQYF.

The chain employs TRBV6-1 and TRBJ1-5, with D perhaps TRBD1 (6 bases). This CDR3 has 15 amino acids. V lost 1 base, J lost 5 bases, and 12 bases lay in between. CDR1 and CDR2 (germline): MNHNS, SASEGT. CDR3 sequence (DNA): TGTGCCAGCAGTGAAGTAGGGGGGGCGGATCAGCCCCAGCATTTT. Translating it yields CASSEVGGADQPQHF.

The V gene is TRBV14, the J gene TRBJ2-7; TRBD2 matches at 7 bases. V trimming: 1 base; J trimming: 2 bases; junction bases outside the gene matches: 14. Germline V CDR1 and CDR2: SGHDN, FVKESK. CDR3 length: 18 residues. The DNA of the CDR3 is TGTGCCAGCAGCCAAGCTCCCCGTGGGGAGGGGTCGGCCTACGAGCAGTACTTC. It encodes CASSQAPRGEGSAYEQYF.

V and J are TRBV28 and TRBJ2-7, with 12 positions matching TRBD2. Unmatched junction bases numbered 6, after V lost 6 bases and J lost 3 bases. The CDR3 is made up of 15 amino acids. Per the germline V gene, CDR1 is MDHEN and CDR2 is SYDVKM. The DNA of the CDR3 is TGTGCCAGCAGCAAAGGACTAGCGGGGAGCTACGAGCAGTACTTC. It codes for CASSKGLAGSYEQYF.

V and J are TRBV25-1 and TRBJ2-1; 8 bases agree with TRBD2. The V and J ends lost 3 bases and 1 base, in that order; junction bases with no gene match: 2. CDR1 is MGHDK, CDR2 SYGVNS, per germline. The CDR3 contains 15 residues. This chain's CDR3 is CASSDSGTSYNEQFF. Here the CDR3 DNA reads TGTGCCAGCAGTGATAGCGGGACGTCCTACAATGAGCAGTTCTTC.

The rearrangement joins TRBV5-4 to TRBJ2-5, with 10 positions matching TRBD2. TRBJ2-7 explains the end of the DNA better; the J call may be wrong. The CDR3 length is 17 residues. Germline V CDR1 and CDR2: SGHNT, YYREEE (reference sequence). CDR3 loop: CASSPNPTSGNGYEQYF. The CDR3 bases are TGTGCCAGCAGCCCAAACCCCACTAGCGGGAACGGGTACGAGCAGTACTTC.

CDR3 residues: CASSSFNTGELFF. In DNA form, the CDR3 reads TGTGCCAGCAGTTCTTTTAACACCGGGGAGCTGTTTTTT. V usage is TRBV27 and J usage is TRBJ2-2; no definite D call. Trimming removed 4 bases from V and 2 bases from J, with 5 bases in between. The germline V gene has CDR1 MNHEY and CDR2 SMNVEV (reference sequence). This CDR3 spans 13 amino acids.

The V and J genes are TRBV27 and TRBJ2-7; possible D gene TRBD2, 6 bases. V lost 3 bases and J 7 bases, leaving 13 bases between the germline ends. This CDR3 comprises 13 residues. Germline values: CDR1 MNHEY, CDR2 SMNVEV (reference sequence). The DNA of the CDR3 is TGTGCCAGCAGTTTCTCGGGGGTTGGGGAGCAGTACTTC. Its translation: CASSFSGVGEQYF.

This rearrangement joins TRBV6-1 to TRBJ2-5; TRBD2 matches 9 bases. There are 14 residues in the CDR3. Per the germline V gene, CDR1 is MNHNS and CDR2 is SASEGT. V gave up 6 bases and J gave up 4 bases; unmatched junction bases: 6. The CDR3 region is CASSLTSGLETQYF. The CDR3 nucleotides read TGTGCCAGCAGCCTGACTAGCGGACTAGAGACCCAGTACTTC.

The chain carries TRBV2 and TRBJ2-1; 9 nucleotides align to TRBD2. The CDR3 is 15 amino acids. CDR1 is SNHLY and CDR2 is FYNNEI in the germline V gene. Germline trimming cut 8 bases from V and 1 base from J; bases unmatched to any gene: 6. The CDR3: CASGGLADSYNEQFF. The CDR3, as DNA: TGTGCCAGCGGGGGACTAGCCGATTCCTACAATGAGCAGTTCTTC.

This chain links TRBV6-5 with TRBJ1-1, with a possible D match to TRBD1 (5 bases). V lost 2 bases and J 1 base, leaving 14 bases between the germline ends. The V gene's germline CDR1 is MNHEY and CDR2 SVGAGI. This CDR3 is built from 16 residues. CDR3 in amino acids: CASSYGGRIGNTEAFF. The CDR3 DNA reads TGTGCCAGCAGTTACGGGGGGAGGATAGGGAACACTGAAGCTTTCTTT.

This clone was detected only once. This sequence joins TRBV9 and TRBJ2-7; 7 bases map to TRBD2. CDR3 length equals 15 residues. CDR1 is SGDLS and CDR2 is YYNGEE in the germline V gene. Trimming cost V 4 bases and J 6 bases; bases outside gene matches: 13. Here the CDR3 reads CASSKGLDNVAEQYF. CDR3 DNA sequence: TGTGCCAGCAGCAAAGGACTAGATAATGTAGCCGAGCAGTACTTC.

This sequence joins TRBV27 and TRBJ1-2, with 8 positions matching TRBD1. This CDR3 has 16 amino acids. Losses at the gene ends were 5 bases for V and 0 bases for J; bases not matched to a gene: 8. Germline V CDR1 and CDR2: MNHEY, SMNVEV (reference sequence). The CDR3 here is CASSPGQGPSNYGYTF. CDR3 sequence (DNA): TGTGCCAGCAGTCCTGGACAGGGCCCCTCTAACTATGGCTACACCTTC.